These 23 T cell receptor beta chains were all obtained from the same sample, sequenced in a study of cytomegalovirus exposure and HLA in healthy donors (dated by TCRdb to 2016 to 2017). Preparation of the library involved the immunoSEQ multiplex PCR assay. The multiplex PCR relied on a mix of 60 forward primers for TCR Vbeta segments and 13 reverse primers for TCR Jbeta segments. In its TCRdb copy, this immuneACCESS table keeps in-frame sequences only and misses some clones. Where compared with another copy, unresolved V genes explain less than half of these, and the others have no known cause. The sample's own table lists approximately 150,000 clones. Of the sample, less than 2% falls within the top ten clones. Sequenced: PBMCs. These receptor sequences come from a woman between 40 and 55 years old in good health and CMV-seronegative.

This sequence joins TRBV7-3 and TRBJ2-1; 9 bases match TRBD2. CDR1 is SGHTA and CDR2 is FQGTGA in the germline V gene. With 1 base clipped from V and 7 bases from J, the junction kept 8 bases outside the gene matches. CDR3 length: 16 amino acids. The CDR3 is CASSLIWRGGRNEQFF. The DNA for the CDR3 is TGTGCCAGCAGCTTAATATGGCGGGGGGGCCGAAATGAGCAGTTCTTC. The full variable domain, completed using reference TRBV7-3 and TRBJ2-1, is GAGVSQTPSNKVTEKGKYVELRCDPISGHTALYWYRQSLGQGPEFLIYFQGTGAADDSGLPNDRFFAVRPEGSVSTLKIQRTERGDSAVYLCASSLIWRGGRNEQFFGPGTRLTVL.

The chain uses TRBV7-2 and TRBJ2-1; D perhaps matches TRBD2 (5 bases). The CDR3 runs to 15 residues. Germline values: CDR1 SGHTA, CDR2 FQGNSA. V shed 3 bases and J shed 0 bases, with 9 bases lying between them. The CDR3 region is CASSFTSSSYNEQFF. The DNA of the CDR3 is TGTGCCAGCAGCTTTACTAGTAGCTCCTACAATGAGCAGTTCTTC.

This chain links TRBV27 with TRBJ1-4, with TRBD1 identical over 11 bases. J lost 5 bases, V lost 9 bases, and 8 bases had no gene match. The CDR3 is made up of 15 amino acids. Germline values: CDR1 MNHEY, CDR2 SMNVEV (reference sequence). The CDR3 sequence: CASMGQGVGNEKLFF. The CDR3 DNA reads as TGTGCCAGTATGGGACAGGGGGTAGGGAATGAAAAACTGTTTTTT.

V and J are TRBV7-9 and TRBJ1-2, with D maybe TRBD1 (5 bases). Trimming removed 5 bases at V and 5 bases at J, with 9 bases between. Looked up from germline, CDR1 is SEHNR and CDR2 is FQNEAQ (reference sequence). The CDR3 is 12 residues long. Written as DNA, the CDR3 is TGTGCCAGCAGCCCCGACAGTTATGGCTACACCTTC. This codes for CASSPDSYGYTF.

V gene TRBV5-1 combines with J gene TRBJ1-2; D remains ambiguous. CDR1 SGHRS and CDR2 YFSETQ come from the germline V gene. V was trimmed by 1 base and J by 2 bases, leaving 24 bases between them. The CDR3 loop spans 19 amino acids. CDR3 in DNA: TGCGCCAGCAGCTTGTCAAGGACGGGAGGGTCCAATATAAACTATGGCTACACCTTC. Translation: CASSLSRTGGSNINYGYTF.

The rearrangement links TRBV11-1 to TRBJ2-7; D remains ambiguous. CDR1 is SGHAT and CDR2 is FQDESV in the germline V gene (reference sequence). V lost 5 bases to trimming and J lost 0 bases, with 20 bases between them. CDR3 length equals 17 residues. CDR3 sequence: CASSPHGPYQVSYEQYV. The CDR3 nucleotides are TGTGCCAGCAGCCCCCACGGTCCATATCAGGTCTCCTACGAGCAGTACGTC.

This sequence joins TRBV5-5 and TRBJ1-3, with 9 bases matching TRBD1. V lost 1 base and J lost 5; bases outside the gene matches: 4. Germline values: CDR1 SGHKS, CDR2 YYEKEE (reference sequence). The CDR3 loop spans 15 amino acids. CDR3 sequence (DNA): TGTGCCAGCAGCTTGCCCACAGGGGGCCGAAACACCATATATTTT. Translation gives CASSLPTGGRNTIYF. The complete variable domain, with remaining parts taken from reference TRBV5-5 and TRBJ1-3, reads DAGVTQSPTHLIKTRGQQVTLRCSPISGHKSVSWYQQVLGQGPQFIFQYYEKEERGRGNFPDRFSARQFPNYSSELNVNALLLGDSALYLCASSLPTGGRNTIYFGEGSWLTVV.

The chain uses TRBV4-1 and TRBJ2-4; perhaps TRBD1 as D (5 bases). This CDR3 is built from 15 residues. Germline CDR1 is MGHRA and CDR2 is YSYEKL. V lost 2 bases to trimming and J lost 0 bases, with 8 bases between them. The CDR3 loop reads CASSQWQGAKNIQYF. The CDR3 DNA follows: TGCGCCAGCAGCCAATGGCAGGGAGCCAAAAACATTCAGTACTTC.

This chain uses TRBV11-2 with TRBJ2-5; D might be TRBD2 (5 bases). The V and J ends lost 5 bases and 5 bases respectively, with 15 bases between them. There are 14 residues in the CDR3. Germline values: CDR1 SGHAT, CDR2 FQNNGV. The CDR3 coding sequence is TGTGCCAGCAGCGCCGGGATTCTCCGGGAGACCCAGTACTTC. Translating it yields CASSAGILRETQYF.

The chain carries TRBV29-1 and TRBJ2-2, with 7 positions matching TRBD2. The CDR3 has 14 amino acids. Germline V gene sequence: CDR1 SQVTM, CDR2 ANQGSEA. The J segment lost 4 bases and the V segment lost 7 bases, leaving 9 bases of the junction unmatched. CDR3 loop: CSAKGRVGTGELFF. The CDR3 DNA reads TGCAGCGCCAAGGGGAGGGTGGGCACCGGGGAGCTGTTTTTT.

The chain has TRBV2 and TRBJ2-3; TRBD2 matches 8 bases. The CDR3 sequence is 12 residues long. V was clipped by 8 bases and J by 3 bases; unmatched bases: 1. The germline gives CDR1 SNHLY, CDR2 FYNNEI. The CDR3 region is CASLAGTDTQYF. CDR3 nucleotide sequence: TGTGCCAGCTTAGCGGGGACAGATACGCAGTATTTT.

Concerning this clone: Sequence at one end of the junction differs from germline and may be a read error. The chain has TRBV6-4 and TRBJ2-4; D may be TRBD1 (6 bases). The germline V gene has CDR1 MRHNA and CDR2 SNTAGT. CDR3 length equals 9 residues. The CDR3 nucleotides read TGTGCCAGCATCAGGGGAAGGGACTTC. Encoded protein: CASIRGRDF.

The rearrangement links TRBV25-1 to TRBJ1-1, with TRBD1 as a possible D gene (6 bases). Germline V CDR1 and CDR2: MGHDK, SYGVNS. V was trimmed by 7 bases and J by 6 bases, leaving 15 bases between them. This CDR3 has 13 amino acids. As DNA, the CDR3 is TGTGCCAGCACCAATCCAGGGGTCCCTGAAGCTTTCTTT. Its translation is CASTNPGVPEAFF.

The chain employs TRBV4-3 and TRBJ2-3; perhaps TRBD2 as D (6 bases). V was trimmed by 0 bases and J by 4 bases, leaving 11 bases between them. The CDR3 is 15 residues long. Germline V gene lookup returns CDR1 LGHNA and CDR2 YSLEER. CDR3: CASSQDWRVSDTQYF. The DNA of the CDR3 is TGCGCCAGCAGCCAAGATTGGAGGGTGTCAGATACGCAGTATTTT.

The CDR3 DNA sequence: TGTGCCAGTAGTTCCCTGTGGAGGGATGGCTATGGCTACACCTTC. This sequence encodes CASSSLWRDGYGYTF. The V and J genes are TRBV19 and TRBJ1-2; no firm D call. The V gene lost 5 bases and the J gene lost 4 bases, with 17 bases spanning the gap. The CDR3 has 15 amino acids. The V gene's germline CDR1 is LNHDA and CDR2 SQIVND (reference sequence).

This sequence joins TRBV5-1 and TRBJ1-3; D is unclear. V was pared by 2 bases and J by 0 bases, with 12 bases between. The CDR3 extends over 16 amino acids. Germline V lookup: CDR1 SGHRS, CDR2 YFSETQ. CDR3 in DNA: TGCGCCAGCAGCTTAAAACAGATCGACTCTGGAAACACCATATATTTT. Its translation is CASSLKQIDSGNTIYF.

This chain connects TRBV9 to TRBJ1-6; 7 nucleotides line up with TRBD1. Trimming cost V 3 bases and J 8 bases; bases outside gene matches: 8. The CDR3 has 15 residues. Germline V gene data show CDR1 as SGDLS and CDR2 as YYNGEE. The CDR3 bases are TGTGCCAGCAGCGCACCGGGACAGACGTATTCACCCCTCCACTTT. Translating it yields CASSAPGQTYSPLHF. The full variable domain, rest sourced from reference TRBV9 and TRBJ1-6, is DSGVTQTPKHLITATGQRVTLRCSPRSGDLSVYWYQQSLDQGLQFLIQYYNGEERAKGNILERFSAQQFPDLHSELNLSSLELGDSALYFCASSAPGQTYSPLHFGNGTRLTVT.

The chain employs TRBV9 and TRBJ1-2; 8 bases are a match to TRBD1. The CDR3 is 13 residues long. The trim removed 3 bases at V and 8 bases at J, leaving 6 bases unmatched. Germline V CDR1 and CDR2: SGDLS, YYNGEE. The CDR3 reads CASSARGPGGYTF. As DNA, the CDR3 is TGTGCCAGCAGCGCCAGGGGGCCTGGCGGCTACACCTTC.

The chain couples TRBV6-5 to TRBJ1-1, with TRBD1 matching 8 bases. Germline CDR1 and CDR2: MNHEY and SVGAGI. The V and J ends lost 0 bases and 11 bases, in that order; junction bases with no gene match: 8. The CDR3 runs 14 residues. CDR3 loop: CASSYSGQGGGAFF. As DNA, the CDR3 is TGTGCCAGCAGTTACTCTGGACAGGGCGGTGGCGCTTTCTTT.

CDR3 sequence reads: CASSSTQGTGNQPQHF. CDR3 sequence (DNA): TGTGCCAGCAGTTCGACACAGGGTACCGGCAATCAGCCCCAGCATTTT. The chain employs TRBV28 and TRBJ1-5; the D gene is possibly TRBD1 (6 bases). CDR1 and CDR2 (germline): MDHEN, SYDVKM. V lost 4 bases and J lost 2, with 15 bases in between. CDR3 length: 16 amino acids.

The chain carries TRBV19 and TRBJ2-5; 8 positions match TRBD2. Germline V lookup: CDR1 LNHDA, CDR2 SQIVND (reference sequence). This CDR3 contains 14 residues. V gave up 0 bases and J gave up 7 bases; unmatched junction bases: 4. CDR3 DNA sequence: TGTGCCAGTAGTATAGAACTAGCGGCAGGGACCCAGTACTTC. As protein: CASSIELAAGTQYF.

The chain joins TRBV18 to TRBJ2-7; TRBD2 might be the D (6 bases). V gave up 3 bases and J gave up 2 bases, with 11 bases separating them. The V gene's germline CDR1 is KGHSH and CDR2 LQKENI. This CDR3 region has 14 residues. CDR3 region: CASSPPGVTYEQYF. CDR3 sequence (DNA): TGTGCCAGCTCACCGCCGGGGGTTACCTACGAGCAGTACTTC.

The chain joins TRBV11-2 to TRBJ2-5, with a possible D match to TRBD1 (6 bases). The closer fit of TRBJ2-7 to the DNA end suggests the J call may be wrong. CDR3 length: 16 amino acids. CDR1 SGHAT and CDR2 FQNNGV come from the germline V gene. CDR3 in DNA: TGTGCCAGCAGCCCCCCTGGCAGGGGAAATAGCAACGAGCAGTACTTC. This gives the protein CASSPPGRGNSNEQYF.